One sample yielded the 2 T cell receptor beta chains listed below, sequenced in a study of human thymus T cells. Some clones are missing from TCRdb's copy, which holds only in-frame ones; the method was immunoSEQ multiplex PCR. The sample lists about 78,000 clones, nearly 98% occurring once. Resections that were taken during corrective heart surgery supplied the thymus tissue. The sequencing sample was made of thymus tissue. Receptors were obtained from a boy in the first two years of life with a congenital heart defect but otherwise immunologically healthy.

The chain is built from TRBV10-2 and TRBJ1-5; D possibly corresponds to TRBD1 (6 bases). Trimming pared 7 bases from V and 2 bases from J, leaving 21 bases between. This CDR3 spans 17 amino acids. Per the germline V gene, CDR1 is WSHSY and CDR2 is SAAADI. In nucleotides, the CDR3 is TGCGCCAGCACTGACCTCTACCCCAGGGGTGGCAATCAGCCCCAGCATTTT. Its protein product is CASTDLYPRGGNQPQHF.

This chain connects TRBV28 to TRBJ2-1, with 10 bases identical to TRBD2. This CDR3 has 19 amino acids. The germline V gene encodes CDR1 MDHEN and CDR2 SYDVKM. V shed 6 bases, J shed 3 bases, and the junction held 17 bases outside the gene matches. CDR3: CASRIRQREGFRDYNEQFF. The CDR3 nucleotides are TGTGCCAGCAGAATCCGGCAGCGGGAGGGTTTTAGGGACTACAATGAGCAGTTCTTC. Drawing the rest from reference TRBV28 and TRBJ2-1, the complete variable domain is DVKVTQSSRYLVKRTGEKVFLECVQDMDHENMFWYRQDPGLGLRLIYFSYDVKMKEKGDIPEGYSVSREKKERFSLILESASTNQTSMYLCASRIRQREGFRDYNEQFFGPGTRLTVL.